This T cell receptor beta chain was identified during a study of CD8 T cells in Susac syndrome. Study-wide background: When blood was collected, patients with Susac syndrome were therapy-naive, were taking corticosteroids, or were receiving intravenous immunoglobulin alone. Study outcomes and limitations: The CD4+ T cell repertoires in Susac syndrome did not show any clonal expansion.

CD8+ and CD4+ T cells taken from blood had their TCR beta sequenced. TEMRA cells underwent FACS enrichment and CD8+ and CD4+ T cells underwent negative isolation. Reverse transcription used roughly 0.45 to 1 ug RNA and random hexamers. TCRdb passed the immunoSEQ multiplex PCR reads through MiXCR, listing each CDR3 protein once. The data contain 170,000 or so distinct CDR3 sequences, around 94% of them seen just once; the ten biggest clones take up 0.099%. In this sample, this clonotype turned up once. Antigen unknown. The CDR3 consists of 14 residues. Germline CDR1 LGHNT, CDR2 FRNRAP. Trimming took off 1 base at V and 0 bases at J, with 6 bases between the two ends.

The V gene is TRBV12-5, the J gene TRBJ2-5; D not resolved. Sample: CD4+ T cells from PBMCs. The source is a human donor with Susac syndrome. CDR3 nucleotides: TGTGCTAGTGGTTTGGGACGCAACCAAGAGACCCAGTACTTC. Its protein product is CASGLGRNQETQYF.